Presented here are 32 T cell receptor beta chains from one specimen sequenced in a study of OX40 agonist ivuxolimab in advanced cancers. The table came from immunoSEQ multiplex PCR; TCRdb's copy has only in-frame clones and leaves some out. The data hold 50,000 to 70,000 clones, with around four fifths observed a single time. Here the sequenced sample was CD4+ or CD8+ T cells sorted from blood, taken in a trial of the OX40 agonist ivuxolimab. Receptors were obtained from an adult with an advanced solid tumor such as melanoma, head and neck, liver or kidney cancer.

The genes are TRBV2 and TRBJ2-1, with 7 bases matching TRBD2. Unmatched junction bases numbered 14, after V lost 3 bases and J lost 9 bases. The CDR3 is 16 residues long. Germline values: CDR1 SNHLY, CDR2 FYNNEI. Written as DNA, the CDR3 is TGTGCCAGCAGTGACCAGTTGGTACGGGAGCGGGGTGAGCAGTTCTTC. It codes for CASSDQLVRERGEQFF. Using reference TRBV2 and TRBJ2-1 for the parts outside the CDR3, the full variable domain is EPEVTQTPSHQVTQMGQEVILRCVPISNHLYFYWYRQILGQKVEFLVSFYNNEISEKSEIFDDQFSVERPDGSNFTLKIRSTKLEDSAMYFCASSDQLVRERGEQFFGPGTRLTVL.

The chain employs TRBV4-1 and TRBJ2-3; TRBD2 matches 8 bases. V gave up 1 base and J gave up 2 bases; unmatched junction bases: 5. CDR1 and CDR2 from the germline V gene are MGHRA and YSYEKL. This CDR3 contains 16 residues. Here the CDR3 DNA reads TGCGCCAGCAGCCAAGCCACTAGCGGCTTCACAGATACGCAGTATTTT. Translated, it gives CASSQATSGFTDTQYF.

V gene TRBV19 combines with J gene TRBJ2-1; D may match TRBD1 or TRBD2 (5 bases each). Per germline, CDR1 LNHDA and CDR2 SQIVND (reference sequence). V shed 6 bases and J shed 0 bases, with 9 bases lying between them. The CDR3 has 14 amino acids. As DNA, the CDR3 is TGTGCCAGTAGCCCGGGACCCTCCTACAATGAGCAGTTCTTC. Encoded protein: CASSPGPSYNEQFF.

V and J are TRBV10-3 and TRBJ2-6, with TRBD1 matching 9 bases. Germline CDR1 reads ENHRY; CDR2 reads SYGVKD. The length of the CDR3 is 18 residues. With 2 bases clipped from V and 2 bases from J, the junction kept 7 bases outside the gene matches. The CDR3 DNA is TGTGCCATCAGTGAGAGGAGGGACAGGGATCCTGGGGCCAACGTCCTGACTTTC. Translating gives CAISERRDRDPGANVLTF.

CDR3 bases: TGTGCCAGTAGTATTTTTGGGGGGGAAAACAATGAGCAGTTCTTC. It specifies CASSIFGGENNEQFF. The J gene is TRBJ2-1, the V gene TRBV19; 7 bases match TRBD2. After removal of 3 bases from V and 5 bases from J, the junction contained 7 bases not matched to a gene. Germline CDR1 reads LNHDA; CDR2 reads SQIVND (reference sequence). The length of the CDR3 is 15 residues.

The CDR3 reads CAISDLYEQYF. CDR3 bases: TGTGCCATCAGTGATCTTTACGAGCAGTACTTC. The genes are TRBV10-3 and TRBJ2-7; D call uncertain. The CDR3 is 11 residues long. Germline V gives CDR1 ENHRY, CDR2 SYGVKD. V gave up 3 bases and J gave up 4 bases, with 4 bases separating them.

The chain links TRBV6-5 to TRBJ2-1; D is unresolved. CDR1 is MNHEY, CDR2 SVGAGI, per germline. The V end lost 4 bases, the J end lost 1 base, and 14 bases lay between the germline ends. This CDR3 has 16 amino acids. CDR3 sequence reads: CASSSRVAQSYNEQFF. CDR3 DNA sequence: TGTGCCAGCAGTTCTCGGGTAGCTCAGTCCTACAATGAGCAGTTCTTC.

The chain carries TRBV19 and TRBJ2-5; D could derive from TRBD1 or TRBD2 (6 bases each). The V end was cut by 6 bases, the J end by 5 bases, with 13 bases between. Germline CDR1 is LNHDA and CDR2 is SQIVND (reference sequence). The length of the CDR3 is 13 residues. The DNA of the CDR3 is TGTGCCAGTAGCCATGGGGGGCCCGAGACCCAGTACTTC. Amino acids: CASSHGGPETQYF.

DNA for the CDR3: TGTGCCAGCAGCTTACCCCCGGGGAGGGGGCGATACCCAGATACGCAGTATTTT. Encoded protein: CASSLPPGRGRYPDTQYF. The chain couples TRBV7-8 to TRBJ2-3; D may correspond to TRBD1 or TRBD2 (7 bases each). CDR1 and CDR2 (germline): SGHVS, FQNEAQ. The CDR3 sequence is 18 residues long. V lost 2 bases and J lost 4, with 22 bases in between.

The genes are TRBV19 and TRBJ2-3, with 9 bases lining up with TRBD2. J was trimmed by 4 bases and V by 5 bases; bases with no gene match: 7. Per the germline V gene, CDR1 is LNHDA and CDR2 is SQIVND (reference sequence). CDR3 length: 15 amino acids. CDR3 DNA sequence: TGTGCCAGTAGTTCCATAGCGGGAGTTTCAGATACGCAGTATTTT. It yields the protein CASSSIAGVSDTQYF.

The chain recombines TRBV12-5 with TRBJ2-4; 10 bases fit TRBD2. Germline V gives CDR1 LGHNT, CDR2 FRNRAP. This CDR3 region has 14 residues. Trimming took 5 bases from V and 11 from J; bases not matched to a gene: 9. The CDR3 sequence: CASGPGLADGLQYF. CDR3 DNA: TGTGCTAGTGGTCCAGGACTAGCGGATGGCCTTCAGTACTTC.

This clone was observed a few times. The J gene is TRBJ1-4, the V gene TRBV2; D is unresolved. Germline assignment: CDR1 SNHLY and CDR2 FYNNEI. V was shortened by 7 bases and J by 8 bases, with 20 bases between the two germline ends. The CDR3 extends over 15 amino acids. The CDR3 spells CASIPMWGGKEKLFF. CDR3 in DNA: TGTGCCAGCATTCCCATGTGGGGTGGAAAGGAAAAACTGTTTTTT.

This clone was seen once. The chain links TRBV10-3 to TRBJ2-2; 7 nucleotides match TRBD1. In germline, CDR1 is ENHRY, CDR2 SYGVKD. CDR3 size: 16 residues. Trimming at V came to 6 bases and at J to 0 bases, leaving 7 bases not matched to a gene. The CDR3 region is CAISVDRAPNTGELFF. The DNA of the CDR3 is TGTGCCATCAGCGTCGACAGGGCCCCGAACACCGGGGAGCTGTTTTTT.

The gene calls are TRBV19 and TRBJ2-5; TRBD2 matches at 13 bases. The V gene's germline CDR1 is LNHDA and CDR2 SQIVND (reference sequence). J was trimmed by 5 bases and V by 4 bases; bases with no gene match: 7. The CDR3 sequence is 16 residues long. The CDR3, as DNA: TGTGCCAGTAGTACAGGACTAGCGGGAGTCTCGGAGACCCAGTACTTC. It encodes CASSTGLAGVSETQYF.

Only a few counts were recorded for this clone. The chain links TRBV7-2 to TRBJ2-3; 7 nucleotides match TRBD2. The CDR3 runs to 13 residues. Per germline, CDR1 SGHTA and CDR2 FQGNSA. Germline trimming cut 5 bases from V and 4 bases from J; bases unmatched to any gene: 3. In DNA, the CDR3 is TGTGCCAGCAGCCCCGGACTAGCAGATACGCAGTATTTT. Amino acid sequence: CASSPGLADTQYF.

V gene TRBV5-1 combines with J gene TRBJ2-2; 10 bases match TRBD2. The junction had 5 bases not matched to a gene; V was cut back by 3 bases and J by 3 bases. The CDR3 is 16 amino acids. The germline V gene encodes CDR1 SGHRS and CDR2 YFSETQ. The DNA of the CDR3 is TGCGCCAGCAGCTGGCTAGCGGGGGAGGACACCGGGGAGCTGTTTTTT. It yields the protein CASSWLAGEDTGELFF.

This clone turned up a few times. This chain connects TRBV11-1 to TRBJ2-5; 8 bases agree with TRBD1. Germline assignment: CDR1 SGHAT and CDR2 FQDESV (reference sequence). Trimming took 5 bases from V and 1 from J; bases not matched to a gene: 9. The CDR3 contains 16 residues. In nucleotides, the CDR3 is TGTGCCAGCAGCCCCCTGACCGGGACAGGCCAAGAGACCCAGTACTTC. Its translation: CASSPLTGTGQETQYF.

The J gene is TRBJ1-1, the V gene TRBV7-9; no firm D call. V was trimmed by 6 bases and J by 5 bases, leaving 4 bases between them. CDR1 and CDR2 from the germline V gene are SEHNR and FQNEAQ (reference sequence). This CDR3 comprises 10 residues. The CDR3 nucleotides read TGTGCCAGCAGGGGGACTGAAGCTTTCTTT. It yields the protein CASRGTEAFF.

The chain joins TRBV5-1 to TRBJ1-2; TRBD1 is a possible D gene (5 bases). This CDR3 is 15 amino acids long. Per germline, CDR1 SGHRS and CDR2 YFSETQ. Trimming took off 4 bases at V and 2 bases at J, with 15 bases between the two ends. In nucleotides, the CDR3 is TGCGCCAGCAGCCTCCGACCGGGGGGGAACTATGGCTACACCTTC. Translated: CASSLRPGGNYGYTF.

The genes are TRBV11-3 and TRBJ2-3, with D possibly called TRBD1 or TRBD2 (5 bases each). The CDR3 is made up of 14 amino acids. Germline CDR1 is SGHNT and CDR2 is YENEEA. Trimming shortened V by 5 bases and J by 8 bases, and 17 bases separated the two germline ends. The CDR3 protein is CASSPGQGESTQYF. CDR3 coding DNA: TGTGCCAGCAGCCCGGGGCAGGGTGAGAGTACGCAGTATTTT. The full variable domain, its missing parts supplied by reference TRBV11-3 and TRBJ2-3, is EAGVVQSPRYKIIEKKQPVAFWCNPISGHNTLYWYLQNLGQGPELLIRYENEEAVDDSQLPKDRFSAERLKGVDSTLKIQPAELGDSAVYLCASSPGQGESTQYFGPGTRLTVL.

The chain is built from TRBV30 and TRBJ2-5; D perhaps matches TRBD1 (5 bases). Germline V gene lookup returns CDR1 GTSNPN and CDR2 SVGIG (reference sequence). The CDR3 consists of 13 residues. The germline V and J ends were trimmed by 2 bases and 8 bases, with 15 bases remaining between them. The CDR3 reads CAWSRGSRITQYF. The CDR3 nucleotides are TGTGCCTGGAGTAGGGGCTCTAGGATCACCCAGTACTTC.

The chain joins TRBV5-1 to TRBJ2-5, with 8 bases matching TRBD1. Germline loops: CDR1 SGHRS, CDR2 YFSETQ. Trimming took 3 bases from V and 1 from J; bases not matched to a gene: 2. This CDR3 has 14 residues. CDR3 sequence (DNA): TGCGCCAGCAGCTGGGGACAGGTCCAAGAGACCCAGTACTTC. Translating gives CASSWGQVQETQYF.

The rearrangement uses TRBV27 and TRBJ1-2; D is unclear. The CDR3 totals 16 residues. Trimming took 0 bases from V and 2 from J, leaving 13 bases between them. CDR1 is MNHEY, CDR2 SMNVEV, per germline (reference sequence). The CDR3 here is CASSLSRRTENYGYTF. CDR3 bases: TGTGCCAGCAGTTTATCGCGACGCACCGAAAACTATGGCTACACCTTC.

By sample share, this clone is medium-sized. CDR3 DNA: TGCGCCAGCAGCCAAGAGGAGACAGTAAGGAACTATGGCTACACCTTC. Amino acid sequence: CASSQEETVRNYGYTF. V usage is TRBV4-1 and J usage is TRBJ1-2; tentatively, D is TRBD1 (5 bases). This CDR3 contains 16 residues. V was clipped by 0 bases and J by 2 bases, with 13 bases between them. Germline CDR1 MGHRA, CDR2 YSYEKL.

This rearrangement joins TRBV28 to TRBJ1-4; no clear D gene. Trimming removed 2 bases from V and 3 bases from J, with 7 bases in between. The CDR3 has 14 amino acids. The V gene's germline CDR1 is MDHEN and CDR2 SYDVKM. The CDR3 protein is CASSLRQANEKLFF. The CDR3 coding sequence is TGTGCCAGCAGTTTAAGGCAGGCTAATGAAAAACTGTTTTTT.

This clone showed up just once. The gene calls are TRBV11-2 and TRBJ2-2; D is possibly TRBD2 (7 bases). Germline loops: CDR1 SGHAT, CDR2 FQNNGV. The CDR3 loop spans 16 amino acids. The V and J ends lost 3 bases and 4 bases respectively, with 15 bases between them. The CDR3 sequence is CASSFGVGGGTGELFF. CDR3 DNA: TGTGCCAGCAGCTTCGGCGTGGGAGGGGGCACCGGGGAGCTGTTTTTT. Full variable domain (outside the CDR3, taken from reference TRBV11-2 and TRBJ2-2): EAGVAQSPRYKIIEKRQSVAFWCNPISGHATLYWYQQILGQGPKLLIQFQNNGVVDDSQLPKDRFSAERLKGVDSTLKIQPAKLEDSAVYLCASSFGVGGGTGELFFGEGSRLTVL.

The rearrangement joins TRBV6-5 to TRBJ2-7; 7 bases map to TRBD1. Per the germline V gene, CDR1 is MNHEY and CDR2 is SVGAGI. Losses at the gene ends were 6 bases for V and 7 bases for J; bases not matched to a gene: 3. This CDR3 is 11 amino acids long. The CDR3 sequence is CASRMTGEQYF. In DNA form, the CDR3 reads TGTGCCAGCAGGATGACAGGGGAGCAGTACTTC.

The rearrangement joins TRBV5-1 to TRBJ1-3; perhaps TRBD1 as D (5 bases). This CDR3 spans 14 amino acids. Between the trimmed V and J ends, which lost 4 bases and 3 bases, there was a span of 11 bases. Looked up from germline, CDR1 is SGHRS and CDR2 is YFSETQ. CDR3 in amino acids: CASSEGTDGNTIYF. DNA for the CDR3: TGCGCCAGCAGCGAGGGGACGGATGGAAACACCATATATTTT.

CDR3 loop: CASSPRSPRDEKLFF. The CDR3 DNA reads as TGTGCCAGCTCACCACGTTCCCCCCGTGATGAAAAACTGTTTTTT. The rearrangement uses TRBV18 and TRBJ1-4; unclear D gene. The germline CDR1 and CDR2 sequences are KGHSH and LQKENI. Trimming took off 1 base at V and 6 bases at J, with 12 bases between the two ends. This CDR3 is 15 amino acids long.

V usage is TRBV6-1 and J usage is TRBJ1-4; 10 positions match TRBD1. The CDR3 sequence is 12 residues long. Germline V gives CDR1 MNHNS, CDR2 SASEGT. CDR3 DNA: TGTGCAACCGGGACAGGGGCTGAAAAACTGTTTTTT. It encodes CATGTGAEKLFF.

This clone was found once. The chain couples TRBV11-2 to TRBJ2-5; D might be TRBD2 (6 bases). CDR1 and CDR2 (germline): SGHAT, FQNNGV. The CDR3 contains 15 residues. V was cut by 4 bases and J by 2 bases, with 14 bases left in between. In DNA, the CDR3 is TGTGCCAGCAGCTCGGTCCGGGGGAAACAAGAGACCCAGTACTTC. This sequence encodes CASSSVRGKQETQYF.

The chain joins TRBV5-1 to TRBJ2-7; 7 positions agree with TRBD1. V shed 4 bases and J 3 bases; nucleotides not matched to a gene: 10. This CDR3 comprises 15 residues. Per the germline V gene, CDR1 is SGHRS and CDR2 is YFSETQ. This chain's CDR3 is CASSPPPGTDYEQYF. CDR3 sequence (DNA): TGCGCCAGCAGCCCCCCCCCAGGGACAGACTACGAGCAGTACTTC.